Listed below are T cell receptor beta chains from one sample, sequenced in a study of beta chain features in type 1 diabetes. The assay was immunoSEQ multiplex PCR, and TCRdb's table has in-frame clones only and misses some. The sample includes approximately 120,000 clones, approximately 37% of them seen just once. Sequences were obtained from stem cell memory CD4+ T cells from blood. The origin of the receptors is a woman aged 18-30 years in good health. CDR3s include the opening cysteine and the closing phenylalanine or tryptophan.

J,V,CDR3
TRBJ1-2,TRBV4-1,CASSQDSDYGYTF
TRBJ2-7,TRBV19,CASSSRAGQIYEQYF
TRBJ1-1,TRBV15,CATTQRSGGEAEAFF
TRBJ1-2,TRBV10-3,CAISELTGLGYTF
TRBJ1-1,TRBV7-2,CASSFKRSGEAFF
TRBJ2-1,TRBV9,CASSVVAGRTGEQFF
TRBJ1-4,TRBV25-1,CASSEGTGDPNEKLFF
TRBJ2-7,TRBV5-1,CASTNVSGPLGGEQYF
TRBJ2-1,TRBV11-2,CASSAKGLAGGFEQFF
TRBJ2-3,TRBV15,CATSRTSVGTQYF
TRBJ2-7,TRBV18,CASSPGQGSYEQYF
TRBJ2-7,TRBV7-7,CASSGGGIRYYEQYF
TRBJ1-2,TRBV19,CASSMVGAQTNYGYTF
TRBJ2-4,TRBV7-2,CASSGGQGGIQYF
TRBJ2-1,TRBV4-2,CASSSRNEQFF
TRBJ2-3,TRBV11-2,CASSLGLAGGRADTQYF
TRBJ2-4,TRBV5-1,CASSWRDRDTIQYF
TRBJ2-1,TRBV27,CATRIGLVEFF
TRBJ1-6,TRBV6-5,CASSHHREYNSPLHF
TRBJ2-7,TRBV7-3,CASSLTGDSKEQYF
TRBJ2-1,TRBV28,CASSSLGGGSYNEQFF
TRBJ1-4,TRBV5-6,CASSFRGRANEKLFF
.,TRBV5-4,CASSRTSGRYEQYF
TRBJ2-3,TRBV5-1,CASSLGASGSTDTQYF
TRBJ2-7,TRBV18,CASSGTGEPYEQYF
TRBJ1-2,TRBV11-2,CASSRSPGQGGYGYTF
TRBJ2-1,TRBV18,CASSHLADSYNEQFF